This TCR beta chain emerged from a study of T cell changes during pregnancy in multiple sclerosis. Using immunoSEQ multiplex PCR, the repertoire was profiled, and TCRdb retains in-frame clones only, with some absent. The sample holds over 85,000 clones, around 91% seen once. The germline V and J ends were trimmed by 3 bases and 5 bases, with 5 bases remaining between them. Germline-derived CDR1 and CDR2 are LNHNV and YYDKDF (reference sequence). CDR3 length equals 12 residues. The TCR comes from a female donor in good health, enrolled as a control in a pregnancy study. The J gene is TRBJ2-1, the V gene TRBV15; the D gene is possibly TRBD1 (5 bases). Sequenced here: peripheral blood, sampled after pregnancy. CDR3 nucleotide sequence: TGTGCCACCAGCAGCAGGGACAATGAGCAGTTCTTC. It encodes CATSSRDNEQFF.